This T cell receptor (beta chain) derives from a study of blood T cell repertoires in COVID-19. Turning to the study itself: COVID-19 samples collected from the United States, Italy and Spain covered acute and convalescent phases. T cells, B-cell-depleted T cells, or PBMCs supplied cDNA or gDNA.

Original processing notes: Amplifying reference gene primers gave estimates of nucleated cell counts. Profiled with immunoSEQ multiplex PCR; TCRdb holds only in-frame clones, not every one. The DNA gave D and trimming, while V, J and clone size come from that table. The data contain some 300,000 clones, nearly 90% of them singletons. Germline assignment: CDR1 LGHNA and CDR2 YSLEER. CDR3 length equals 15 residues. V lost 4 bases and J 0 bases, leaving 12 bases between the germline ends. V and J are TRBV4-3 and TRBJ1-1, with D unresolved. Sequenced sample: peripheral blood. The source of this sequence is a woman between 40 and 50 years old with COVID-19, enrolled during active disease. CDR3 in amino acids: CASSLNTEMNTEAFF. The CDR3 coding sequence is TGCGCCAGCAGCCTAAATACAGAAATGAACACTGAAGCTTTCTTT.